The 2 T cell receptor beta chains below come from one sample, sequenced in a study of control samples from healthy donors and cancer patients. The data were produced by immunoSEQ multiplex PCR, yet TCRdb's version contains in-frame clones alone and is incomplete. The sample lists about 130,000 clones; around 93% were seen once. The sequencing sample was made of blood. These receptors all stem from a man between 18 and 29 years old in good health.

The chain has TRBV30 and TRBJ1-2; 8 bases are shared with TRBD1. Germline CDR1 reads GTSNPN; CDR2 reads SVGIG (reference sequence). The CDR3 sequence is 14 residues long. The trim removed 1 base at V and 6 bases at J, leaving 7 bases unmatched. The CDR3 nucleotides read TGTGCCTGGAGTGCTTCGGACAGGGACGATGGCTACACCTTC. Protein: CAWSASDRDDGYTF.

The chain is built from TRBV3-1 (or the pseudogene TRBV3-2) and TRBJ1-1; 9 bases fit TRBD1. Germline V gives CDR1 LGHDT, CDR2 YNNKEL (reference sequence). Trimming at V came to 2 bases and at J to 2 bases, leaving 6 bases not matched to a gene. The CDR3 loop spans 16 amino acids. The CDR3 protein is CASSQTGTGKNTEAFF. For the CDR3, the DNA is TGTGCCAGCAGCCAAACCGGGACAGGGAAAAACACTGAAGCTTTCTTT.